The 3 T cell receptor beta chains below come from one sample, sequenced in a study of OX40 agonist ivuxolimab in advanced cancers. Clones were read by immunoSEQ multiplex PCR, and TCRdb kept only the in-frame ones, dropping some. The table lists around 80,000 clones, approximately 95% of them singletons. Sample: CD4+ or CD8+ T cells sorted from blood, taken in a trial of the OX40 agonist ivuxolimab. These receptor sequences come from an adult with an advanced solid tumor such as melanoma, head and neck, liver or kidney cancer.

The chain employs TRBV6-5 and TRBJ1-2; weak D call: TRBD1 (6 bases). Trimming left V 6 bases short and J 8 bases short, with 10 bases between. Germline values: CDR1 MNHEY, CDR2 SVGAGI. There are 11 residues in the CDR3. The CDR3 sequence: CASRAGVGYTF. The DNA for the CDR3 is TGTGCCAGCAGGGCAGGGGTCGGCTACACCTTC.

This sequence joins TRBV7-9 and TRBJ2-3, with 10 bases matching TRBD1. Germline values: CDR1 SEHNR, CDR2 FQNEAQ (reference sequence). The V gene end was trimmed by 5 bases and the J gene end by 2 bases; junction bases not matched to a gene: 4. This CDR3 contains 15 residues. CDR3 residues: CASSHGTGDTDTQYF. The CDR3 coding sequence is TGTGCCAGCAGCCACGGGACAGGGGACACAGATACGCAGTATTTT.

The J gene is TRBJ2-5, the V gene TRBV19; 11 nucleotides agree with TRBD1. Germline-derived CDR1 and CDR2 are LNHDA and SQIVND (reference sequence). J lost 5 bases, V lost 0 bases, and 8 bases had no gene match. CDR3 length: 17 residues. The CDR3 coding sequence is TGTGCCAGTAGTATAGAGCCCGGGACAGGGGGAAGGGAGACCCAGTACTTC. Its translation is CASSIEPGTGGRETQYF.